The clone carrying this T cell receptor beta chain was detected many times. Its antigen remains unknown. Libraries of TCR beta came from iRepertoire HTBI primers plus Arm-PCR of CDR3 regions. TCRdb re-analysed the multiplex PCR reads in MiXCR, keeping a single row per CDR3 protein. The data contain around 470,000 distinct CDR3 sequences, 12% to 15% of them singletons. The CDR3 extends over 15 amino acids. Trimming cost V 5 bases and J 0 bases, with 14 bases left between them. Germline lookup yields CDR1 SGHAT and CDR2 FQNNGV. The sample is drawn from a study of regulatory T cells in long-lasting Graves disease. Regarding the study as a whole: Thyroid tissue went unexamined; only peripheral blood was analyzed. Preferential use of TRBV28, TRBJ1-2 and TRBJ2-5 was seen in persistent disease.

The time point is: newly diagnosed GD, antithyroid drugs for less than 3 months. PBMC RNA served as the TCR library source. These data also formed part of another study, on T cells in Graves' hyperthyroidism and ophthalmopathy. As that report states: Disease duration under 2 months; hyperthyroidism patients were aged 18 to 65. The HTBI primer set drove a first-round RT-PCR of the TCR CDR3.

The chain joins TRBV11-2 to TRBJ2-7, with D possibly being TRBD1 (6 bases). This sample comprised peripheral blood mononuclear cells (PBMCs), obtained at new diagnosis, from a patient treated with antithyroid drugs. The TCR was taken from a woman aged 45 to 65 with Graves disease. The CDR3 DNA reads as TGTGCCAGCAGCCTATCGACAGGTAGCTCCTACGAGCAGTACTTC. This encodes CASSLSTGSSYEQYF.